The 32 T cell receptor beta chains given below trace back to one sample, sequenced in a study of blood T cell repertoires in COVID-19. Clones were read by immunoSEQ multiplex PCR, and TCRdb kept only the in-frame ones, dropping some. The table includes around 50,000 clones, less than 90% detected once. The specimen sequenced was peripheral blood. These receptors were taken from a human donor in a cohort sampled during active COVID-19.

The chain carries TRBV7-8 and TRBJ2-4; 8 bases map to TRBD1. Germline lookup yields CDR1 SGHVS and CDR2 FQNEAQ. CDR3 length: 16 amino acids. V dropped 2 bases and J dropped 7; count of bases not matched to a gene: 10. CDR3 protein: CASSLTQRQGTNIQYF. CDR3 coding DNA: TGTGCCAGCAGCTTAACACAGCGACAGGGGACCAACATTCAGTACTTC.

DNA of the CDR3: TGTGCCAGCTCACCAACGGGTATAGGCTCTCCCGGCACAGATACGCAGTATTTT. Translated, it gives CASSPTGIGSPGTDTQYF. The V gene is TRBV18, the J gene TRBJ2-3; D remains unclear. Germline lookup yields CDR1 KGHSH and CDR2 LQKENI. The CDR3 sequence is 18 residues long. V was clipped by 2 bases and J by 1 base, with 19 bases between them. Looking up the rest from reference TRBV18 and TRBJ2-3 gives the full variable domain: NAGVMQNPRHLVRRRGQEARLRCSPMKGHSHVYWYRQLPEEGLKFMVYLQKENIIDESGMPKERFSAEFPKEGPSILRIQQVVRGDSAAYFCASSPTGIGSPGTDTQYFGPGTRLTVL.

The V and J genes are TRBV4-1 and TRBJ1-5; D uncertain. This CDR3 region has 13 residues. From germline, CDR1 is MGHRA and CDR2 YSYEKL. V was shortened by 0 bases and J by 6 bases, with 6 bases between the two germline ends. The CDR3 reads CASSQDGGQPQHF. CDR3 DNA: TGCGCCAGCAGCCAAGATGGCGGTCAGCCCCAGCATTTT.

J is TRBJ2-3 and V is TRBV9, with TRBD2 matching over 13 bases. Germline CDR1 SGDLS, CDR2 YYNGEE. With V trimmed by 2 bases and J by 1 base, 4 bases remained unmatched. The CDR3 loop spans 17 amino acids. CDR3 nucleotide sequence: TGTGCCAGCAGCGTGACTAGCGGGGGGTACCGCACAGATACGCAGTATTTT. This encodes CASSVTSGGYRTDTQYF.

This rearrangement joins TRBV6-2 or TRBV6-3 to TRBJ1-2; TRBD1 matches 7 bases. Germline values: CDR1 MNHEY, CDR2 SVGEGT. There are 16 residues in the CDR3. V was pared by 4 bases and J by 2 bases, with 10 bases of the junction left unmatched. Here the CDR3 reads CASSLTGTVGNYGYTF. The DNA of the CDR3 is TGTGCCAGCAGTTTAACCGGGACAGTCGGCAACTATGGCTACACCTTC.

The CDR3 loop is CASSLDPSGGATDTQYF. The CDR3 region has the DNA TGTGCCAGCAGCTTAGACCCTAGCGGGGGGGCGACAGATACGCAGTATTTT. The V and J genes are TRBV7-2 and TRBJ2-3; 12 positions match TRBD2. This CDR3 has 17 amino acids. Germline assignment: CDR1 SGHTA and CDR2 FQGNSA. Trimming took 1 base from V and 3 from J; bases not matched to a gene: 5.

As to this clone: The sample carries other DNA sequences with the same CDR3. This chain connects TRBV6-5 to TRBJ1-1; no definite D call. The germline CDR1 and CDR2 sequences are MNHEY and SVGAGI. Trimming took 4 bases from V and 0 from J, leaving 3 bases between them. The length of the CDR3 is 12 residues. This chain's CDR3 is CASSLMNTEAFF. As DNA, the CDR3 is TGTGCCAGCAGTTTAATGAACACTGAAGCTTTCTTT.

The chain carries TRBV7-8 and TRBJ2-5; perhaps TRBD2 as D (6 bases). CDR3 length: 16 amino acids. Germline V CDR1 and CDR2: SGHVS, FQNEAQ. The germline V and J ends were trimmed by 2 bases and 4 bases, with 17 bases remaining between them. The CDR3 sequence is CASSLKEGPLAETQYF. The DNA of the CDR3 is TGTGCCAGCAGCTTAAAGGAGGGACCCCTGGCAGAGACCCAGTACTTC.

The chain employs TRBV3-1 (or the pseudogene TRBV3-2) and TRBJ1-2; D unclear. Germline assignment: CDR1 LGHDT and CDR2 YNNKEL (reference sequence). V was pared by 3 bases and J by 4 bases, with 12 bases between. The CDR3 spans 14 residues. In DNA, the CDR3 is TGTGCCAGCAGCCATACGGGGAAGGCCTATGGCTACACCTTC. Residues: CASSHTGKAYGYTF.

The V gene is TRBV3-1 (or the pseudogene TRBV3-2), the J gene TRBJ2-7, with D perhaps matching TRBD1 (6 bases). Per the germline V gene, CDR1 is LGHDT and CDR2 is YNNKEL (reference sequence). V lost 4 bases to trimming and J lost 6 bases, with 16 bases between them. CDR3 length: 14 amino acids. CDR3 DNA sequence: TGTGCCAGCAGCCTCTATACAGGGAACGGCGAGCAGTACTTC. This translates into CASSLYTGNGEQYF.

The chain is built from TRBV28 and TRBJ2-1, with 7 bases fitting TRBD2. The CDR3 has 14 residues. The germline V gene encodes CDR1 MDHEN and CDR2 SYDVKM. The J segment lost 5 bases and the V segment lost 7 bases, leaving 8 bases of the junction unmatched. The CDR3 protein is CASTNPRGDNEQFF. CDR3 nucleotides: TGTGCCAGCACCAACCCTCGGGGGGACAATGAGCAGTTCTTC.

The V and J genes are TRBV21-1 and TRBJ2-7; the table's TRBD1 call for D was not verified on the DNA. TRBV21-1 is deemed a pseudogene. The length of the CDR3 is 14 residues. Here the CDR3 DNA reads TGTGCCAGCAGCAAGGGACAGGGACCCTACGAGCAGTACTTC. Translating it yields CASSKGQGPYEQYF.

This clone was detected once. The chain uses TRBV9 and TRBJ2-3; D may be TRBD1 (5 bases). This CDR3 is 14 amino acids long. Per germline, CDR1 SGDLS and CDR2 YYNGEE. Trimming removed 1 base from V and 5 bases from J, with 11 bases in between. The chain's CDR3 is CASSVFNQGDTQYF. The DNA of the CDR3 is TGTGCCAGCAGCGTATTCAATCAGGGAGATACGCAGTATTTT.

The rearrangement uses TRBV19 and TRBJ1-2; a possible D gene is TRBD1 (6 bases). Germline V CDR1 and CDR2: LNHDA, SQIVND (reference sequence). V shed 5 bases and J shed 8 bases, with 15 bases lying between them. The CDR3 is made up of 13 amino acids. CDR3 nucleotide sequence: TGTGCCAGTAGTTTCGAGGGGGTTGGGGGCTACACCTTC. Translated, it gives CASSFEGVGGYTF. Full variable domain (rest looked up from reference TRBV19 and TRBJ1-2): DGGITQSPKYLFRKEGQNVTLSCEQNLNHDAMYWYRQDPGQGLRLIYYSQIVNDFQKGDIAEGYSVSREKKESFPLTVTSAQKNPTAFYLCASSFEGVGGYTFGSGTRLTVV.

The chain links TRBV14 to TRBJ1-2; no reliable D call. Trimming pared 3 bases from V and 8 bases from J, leaving 13 bases between. Germline assignment: CDR1 SGHDN and CDR2 FVKESK. This CDR3 has 13 amino acids. The DNA for the CDR3 is TGTGCCAGCAGCCACCAACCGACGGGAGGCTACACCTTC. Translating gives CASSHQPTGGYTF. The full variable domain, in which reference TRBV14 and TRBJ1-2 provide the parts outside the CDR3, is EAGVTQFPSHSVIEKGQTVTLRCDPISGHDNLYWYRRVMGKEIKFLLHFVKESKQDESGMPNNRFLAERTGGTYSTLKVQPAELEDSGVYFCASSHQPTGGYTFGSGTRLTVV.

The rearrangement uses TRBV12-5 and TRBJ2-7, with TRBD2 identical over 8 bases. V dropped 6 bases and J dropped 5; count of bases not matched to a gene: 6. There are 13 residues in the CDR3. Germline V gene lookup returns CDR1 LGHNT and CDR2 FRNRAP. The CDR3 here is CASGGGGPHEQYF. The CDR3 DNA follows: TGTGCTAGTGGCGGGGGGGGGCCCCACGAGCAGTACTTC.

The chain is built from TRBV4-3 and TRBJ2-3; 11 positions match TRBD1. The germline V gene encodes CDR1 LGHNA and CDR2 YSLEER. This CDR3 has 17 residues. The trim removed 4 bases at V and 2 bases at J, leaving 8 bases unmatched. The CDR3 reads CASSLSGTGGNTDTQYF. The DNA for the CDR3 is TGCGCCAGCAGCCTTTCCGGGACAGGGGGGAACACAGATACGCAGTATTTT.

The chain links TRBV14 to TRBJ2-7; D possibly corresponds to TRBD1 (6 bases). In germline, CDR1 is SGHDN, CDR2 FVKESK. V lost 6 bases, J lost 0 bases, and 12 bases lay in between. The CDR3 loop spans 14 amino acids. The CDR3 spells CASSRNRASYEQYF. In DNA, the CDR3 is TGTGCCAGCAGTCGGAACAGGGCCTCCTACGAGCAGTACTTC.

CDR3 bases: TGCAGCGTTGAGCGATATGGCTACACCTTC. It specifies CSVERYGYTF. The chain has TRBV29-1 and TRBJ1-2; D is unresolved. The germline V gene has CDR1 SQVTM and CDR2 ANQGSEA. The ends were cut back, 3 bases at V and 5 bases at J, with 4 bases in the middle. The CDR3 totals 10 residues.

The chain uses TRBV29-1 and TRBJ2-7, with TRBD1 identical over 10 bases. This CDR3 contains 14 residues. Germline-derived CDR1 and CDR2 are SQVTM and ANQGSEA. Unmatched junction bases numbered 4, after V lost 5 bases and J lost 0 bases. CDR3 DNA sequence: TGCAGCGTTACCCGGGACAGGGGCTCCTACGAGCAGTACTTC. This codes for CSVTRDRGSYEQYF.

This rearrangement joins TRBV28 to TRBJ2-6; 12 bases fit TRBD1. The CDR3 loop spans 17 amino acids. CDR1 is MDHEN, CDR2 SYDVKM, per germline. V lost 6 bases and J lost 0; bases outside the gene matches: 3. The DNA of the CDR3 is TGTGCCAGCAGAGGGACAGGGGGCGCCTCTGGGGCCAACGTCCTGACTTTC. Its protein is CASRGTGGASGANVLTF.

V and J are TRBV28 and TRBJ1-1; D perhaps matches TRBD1 (5 bases). V lost 7 bases, J lost 8 bases, and 17 bases lay in between. Germline V CDR1 and CDR2: MDHEN, SYDVKM. The CDR3 totals 13 residues. The CDR3 region has the DNA TGTGCCAGCAAGAAGGGGAGGGATAAGGAAGCTTTCTTT. Residues: CASKKGRDKEAFF.

The chain joins TRBV3-1 (or the pseudogene TRBV3-2) to TRBJ1-2, with D possibly being TRBD1 (5 bases). From germline, CDR1 is LGHDT and CDR2 YNNKEL (reference sequence). V shed 0 bases and J shed 7 bases, with 12 bases lying between them. The CDR3 consists of 14 residues. CDR3 in DNA: TGTGCCAGCAGCCAAGAGGGTACCAGGGTTGGCTACACCTTC. This gives the protein CASSQEGTRVGYTF.

The rearrangement joins TRBV11-2 to TRBJ2-7, with D maybe TRBD1 (6 bases). The CDR3 has 15 amino acids. Germline V gene lookup returns CDR1 SGHAT and CDR2 FQNNGV. With 4 bases removed from V and 0 bases from J, the gap between germline ends came to 13 bases. CDR3 residues: CASSWGRAGSYEQYF. DNA for the CDR3: TGTGCCAGCAGCTGGGGGCGGGCAGGCTCCTACGAGCAGTACTTC.

The J gene is TRBJ2-1, the V gene TRBV6-4; no clear D gene. V lost 4 bases to trimming and J lost 5 bases, with 12 bases between them. From germline, CDR1 is MRHNA and CDR2 SNTAGT. This CDR3 contains 14 residues. CDR3 sequence (DNA): TGTGCCAGCAGTGTGACTTTTTGGAACAATGAGCAGTTCTTC. This sequence encodes CASSVTFWNNEQFF.

This chain uses TRBV7-9 with TRBJ1-6; possible D gene TRBD1, 5 bases. CDR3 length: 15 amino acids. Deletions cut 1 base from V and 7 bases from J, with 11 bases between. Germline assignment: CDR1 SEHNR and CDR2 FQNEAQ (reference sequence). Here the CDR3 DNA reads TGTGCCAGCAGCTTAGAGAAGGGGTTAAATTCACCCCTCCACTTT. It yields the protein CASSLEKGLNSPLHF. Variable domain in full (rest from reference TRBV7-9 and TRBJ1-6): DTGVSQNPRHKITKRGQNVTFRCDPISEHNRLYWYRQTLGQGPEFLTYFQNEAQLEKSRLLSDRFSAERPKGSFSTLEIQRTEQGDSAMYLCASSLEKGLNSPLHFGNGTRLTVT.

This chain joins TRBV7-8 and TRBJ2-6; weak D call: TRBD1 (5 bases). The CDR3 has 18 amino acids. The germline gives CDR1 SGHVS, CDR2 FQNEAQ. V shed 4 bases and J shed 4 bases, with 20 bases lying between them. The CDR3 loop reads CASSSRTYGSTGANVLTF. DNA of the CDR3: TGTGCCAGCAGCTCCCGGACATACGGATCGACCGGGGCCAACGTCCTGACTTTC.

The chain has TRBV2 and TRBJ1-5; D might be TRBD1 (5 bases). Looked up from germline, CDR1 is SNHLY and CDR2 is FYNNEI. The CDR3 covers 16 residues. V was pared by 1 base and J by 7 bases, with 17 bases between. CDR3 nucleotide sequence: TGTGCCAGCAGTGAAGGGGTGAAAGGGGTCGGGCAGCCCCAGCATTTT. Translation gives CASSEGVKGVGQPQHF.

This chain uses TRBV19 with TRBJ2-3, with TRBD1 matching over 7 bases. Germline V gene lookup returns CDR1 LNHDA and CDR2 SQIVND (reference sequence). Trimming took 6 bases from V and 0 from J; bases not matched to a gene: 6. This CDR3 has 15 amino acids. Here the CDR3 DNA reads TGTGCCAGTAGCAACATACAGGGGAGCACAGATACGCAGTATTTT. As protein: CASSNIQGSTDTQYF.

The chain recombines TRBV5-1 with TRBJ2-1; 9 bases fit TRBD2. The V gene end was trimmed by 4 bases and the J gene end by 5 bases; junction bases not matched to a gene: 4. Germline values: CDR1 SGHRS, CDR2 YFSETQ. CDR3 length: 14 amino acids. CDR3 residues: CASSAGTSNNEQFF. The CDR3, as DNA: TGCGCCAGCAGCGCCGGGACTAGCAACAATGAGCAGTTCTTC.

The CDR3 bases are TGTGCCAGTAGTATTAGCGGGGGAGTTCTGGAGACCCAGTACTTC. Protein product: CASSISGGVLETQYF. The chain employs TRBV19 and TRBJ2-5; 9 positions match TRBD2. The CDR3 has 15 residues. CDR1 and CDR2 (germline): LNHDA, SQIVND (reference sequence). V lost 3 bases to trimming and J lost 5 bases; unmatched junction nucleotides: 7.

This clone was counted between two and nine times. The chain combines TRBV12-3 or TRBV12-4 with TRBJ1-1; 8 positions agree with TRBD1. The J segment lost 10 bases and the V segment lost 3 bases, leaving 4 bases of the junction unmatched. This CDR3 is 12 amino acids long. DNA of the CDR3: TGTGCCAGCAGTTTTGGCGGACAGGGAGCTTTCTTT. This gives the protein CASSFGGQGAFF.